This T cell receptor beta chain was obtained from a study of technical replicates of blood from a handful of donors. Germline CDR1 and CDR2: MGHRA and YSYEKL. The V end lost 1 base, the J end lost 4 bases, and 13 bases lay between the germline ends. CDR3 size: 15 residues. Sequencing used immunoSEQ multiplex PCR; TCRdb keeps in-frame clones, though not all of them. Of around 85,000 clones detected, about 94% appear once; the ten largest clones hold about 0.26%. The source material was T cells isolated from PBMCs. The clonotype was recovered from a human donor in good health. This sequence joins TRBV4-1 and TRBJ1-1; perhaps TRBD1 as D (5 bases). The CDR3 sequence: CASSQGTPRATEAFF. Here the CDR3 DNA reads TGCGCCAGCAGCCAAGGGACACCCCGGGCCACTGAAGCTTTCTTT.